This T cell receptor beta chain came from a study of shared clonotypes between healthy human individuals. Regarding the study as a whole: Clonotypes that were shared across several donors made up approximately 5% of naive CD4 clonotypes.

Naive CD8 cells lacked CD45RO, underwent positive selection for CCR7 and left out terminally differentiated effector memory CD45RA+ cells. The CDR3 has 15 amino acids. Germline CDR1 KGHSH, CDR2 LQKENI. Deletions cut 3 bases from V and 3 bases from J, with 15 bases between. Notes on this clone: Its antigen is as yet unknown.

Deep-level assay runs were performed. Using about 220 ng DNA, around 30,000 T cell genomes, the sorted-subset replicate PCRs were run. Some clones are missing from TCRdb's copy, which holds only in-frame ones; the method was immunoSEQ multiplex PCR. The profile shows 760,000 or so clones, around 96% of them singletons. This TCR was sampled from a man aged 30-40 years in good health. Sequencing was carried out using naive CD8+ T cells sorted from blood. The chain is built from TRBV18 and TRBJ2-7; D uncertain. The CDR3 DNA reads as TGTGCCAGCTCACCCCTGGGAAGGGATGGCTACGAGCAGTACTTC. Its translation: CASSPLGRDGYEQYF.